This T cell receptor (beta chain) comes out of a study of CD8+ T cells in alopecia areata (dated by TCRdb to about 2018). About the investigation overall: Treated patients were enrolled in an open-label pilot trial of oral tofacitinib at 5 to 10 mg twice daily for moderate-to-severe alopecia areata. Patients received tofacitinib for 6 to 18 months and were then followed off drug for 6 months to check for delayed response and recurrence. For the treated patients, the SALT score, which quantifies what percentage of scalp surface area is affected, served as the measure of disease severity. In both human patients and the C3H/HeJ mouse model, the study applied high-throughput TCRbeta sequencing to look at T cell clonal expansion in alopecia areata. On the human side, TCRbeta sequencing was run on scalp tissue and on sorted CD4+ and CD8+ peripheral blood T cells from healthy controls and from alopecia areata patients with either patchy or totalis/universalis disease. Biopsies were taken from tofacitinib-treated patients at baseline and again at 4 and 24 weeks into treatment, and several of those patients also had a later scalp biopsy. Scalp clonality was compared across normal scalp (n=4), patchy alopecia areata scalp (n=8), and alopecia totalis/universalis scalp (n=8). The RNA source kit depended on sample type: the PAXgene miRNA kit for fixed scalp, the miRNeasy kit for PBMCs, and the RNeasy kit for mouse skin. immunoSEQ multiplex PCR using 35 Vbeta forward primers and 13 Jbeta reverse primers was used to amplify TCRbeta CDR3 regions.

In regard to this clone: Its binding antigen is unknown. Base qualities were left out, and no much larger clone turns up one base away.

This sample's time point label indicates: about 4 weeks on oral tofacitinib. The meaning of the sample's treatment or condition label: oral pan-JAK inhibitor, 5-10 mg twice daily. Lesional scalp punch biopsies and peripheral blood were collected from alopecia areata patients. PBMCs were separated by density centrifugation and stained for CD3, CD4 and CD8, after which CD4+ and CD8+ T cells were sorted on a FACSAria. Library method: the immunoSEQ multiplex PCR assay. For TCR sequencing, RNA was extracted from every sample and reverse transcribed into cDNA to serve as template. First-strand cDNA was synthesized with SuperScript III using a 2:1 mix of oligo-dT and random hexamers. A synthetic immune receptor repertoire was used to assess amplification bias, and residual bias was removed computationally. Concerning the study's data processing: Raw reads were preprocessed to remove errors, and CDR3 was defined by IMGT conventions from the conserved cysteine to phenylalanine. Clonality was computed by normalizing Shannon entropy by log2 of the number of productive unique TCRs and subtracting the result from 1. Scalp TCRbeta sequences were cross-referenced with sorted blood CD4 and CD8 repertoires so that the CD4 or CD8 identity of scalp clones could be inferred. The table was pulled from immuneACCESS by TCRdb, which kept in-frame rearrangements only. Such tables lose some clones; where checked, under half of the loss comes from unresolved V genes, and the rest has no known cause. That table supplies the V and J calls and clone size; D and trimming were determined from the DNA. Present in this sample are roughly 46,000 clones, less than 70% of which were seen just once. The ten largest clones take up under 25% of the sample.

Study-wide findings and limitations: Compared with normal scalp, lesional scalp had higher clonality and more expanded CD8+ clones, particularly in alopecia totalis/universalis, a pattern that suggests antigenic drive. Shared TCR sequences between patients were less evident than in mice, which may be partly attributable to HLA diversity in the patient population. Tofacitinib significantly lowered scalp clonality and the number of expanded CD8+ clones among the top 100 scalp clones. The treated cohort was small, with a single nonresponder, so links between baseline CD8+ expansion and response need larger studies. Many expanded lesional clones were found to persist in scalp and blood during tofacitinib treatment, and relapse after treatment cessation may be partly explained by this persistence. Unlike mouse skin, where gammadelta T cells dominate, normal human skin contains resident alphabeta T cells that get sequenced too, which complicates analysis of the scalp TCR repertoire.

This material consisted of CD8+ T cells sorted from blood, taken at week 4, from a patient treated with tofacitinib. The source of this sequence is a human donor with alopecia areata.

The DNA is as follows: TGTGCCAGCAGCCTCCCGGGACTAACGAAACGTCAAGAGACCCAGTACTTC. The resulting protein is CASSLPGLTKRQETQYF. The chain was built from TRBV7-8 and TRBJ2-5; 7 central nucleotides agree with TRBD2. Trimming removed 5 bases from V and 2 bases from J; the gene matches leave 14 bases unexplained. Inclusive of the bounding cysteine and phenylalanine, the CDR3 is 17 residues long. Here the CDR3 DNA is all that survives: 51 bases in frame from base 1. Looking up the germline V gene yields CDR1 SGHVS and CDR2 FQNEAQ.